The 21 T cell receptor beta chains reported below all come from one sample, sequenced in a study of blood T cell repertoires in COVID-19. Assay: immunoSEQ multiplex PCR; the TCRdb copy retains only in-frame clones and omits some. The repertoire includes about 140,000 clones, 88% of them detected once, and about 2% sits in the top ten. Material for sequencing was peripheral blood. The receptors come from a man in his sixties or seventies with acute or convalescent COVID-19.

V is TRBV5-8 and J is TRBJ1-2; D might be TRBD1 (5 bases). CDR1 is SGHTS and CDR2 is YDEGEE in the germline V gene. The V gene lost 4 bases and the J gene lost 8 bases, with 15 bases spanning the gap. The CDR3 loop spans 13 amino acids. The chain's CDR3 is CASSAIRGGGYTF. In DNA form, the CDR3 reads TGTGCCAGCAGCGCCATTAGGGGTGGCGGCTACACCTTC. Variable domain in full (rest from reference TRBV5-8 and TRBJ1-2): EAGVTQSPTHLIKTRGQQATLRCSPISGHTSVYWYQQALGLGLQFLLWYDEGEERNRGNFPPRFSGRQFPNYSSELNVNALELEDSALYLCASSAIRGGGYTFGSGTRLTVV.

This clone has a handful of counts. The CDR3 protein is CASSQALGQGAIRYF. CDR3 coding DNA: TGTGCCAGCAGCCAAGCCCTAGGACAGGGGGCAATAAGGTACTTC. The rearrangement joins TRBV4-2 to TRBJ2-7, with 11 nucleotides matching TRBD1. CDR3 length: 15 amino acids. CDR1 and CDR2 (germline): LGHNA, YNFKEQ. V was clipped by 1 base and J by 12 bases; unmatched bases: 11.

This rearrangement joins TRBV3-1 (or the pseudogene TRBV3-2) to TRBJ1-2; TRBD1 aligns across 7 bases. This CDR3 comprises 13 residues. J was trimmed by 7 bases and V by 6 bases; bases with no gene match: 8. Germline V gives CDR1 LGHDT, CDR2 YNNKEL (reference sequence). Written as DNA, the CDR3 is TGTGCCAGCAGACATACAGGGGAAGGTGGCTACACCTTC. This translates into CASRHTGEGGYTF.

This clone was found once. The chain employs TRBV5-1 and TRBJ1-2, with D hard to call. Trimming pared 0 bases from V and 4 bases from J, leaving 7 bases between. This CDR3 has 13 residues. Germline V gives CDR1 SGHRS, CDR2 YFSETQ. CDR3 in amino acids: CASSLDPGYGYTF. The CDR3 DNA reads as TGCGCCAGCAGCTTGGATCCGGGCTATGGCTACACCTTC.

The V gene is TRBV7-3, the J gene TRBJ2-1; 10 bases align to TRBD2. There are 14 residues in the CDR3. Germline lookup yields CDR1 SGHTA and CDR2 FQGTGA. With V trimmed by 6 bases and J by 13 bases, 12 bases remained unmatched. CDR3 DNA: TGTGCCAGCAGTCTTAGAGGGACTAGCGAAGTTCAGTTCTTC. Translated, it gives CASSLRGTSEVQFF.

This clone was counted between two and nine times. The chain combines TRBV2 with TRBJ2-7, with D possibly being TRBD2 (6 bases). The CDR3 consists of 13 residues. The germline gives CDR1 SNHLY, CDR2 FYNNEI. The V and J ends lost 7 bases and 4 bases respectively, with 14 bases between them. CDR3 in DNA: TGTGCCAGCACCGGGAGCGGCCATTACGAGCAGTACTTC. Translated: CASTGSGHYEQYF.

CDR3 protein: CASIADTGELFF. In nucleotides, the CDR3 is TGTGCCAGTATCGCAGACACCGGGGAGCTGTTTTTT. This rearrangement joins TRBV19 to TRBJ2-2, with D hard to call. Germline lookup yields CDR1 LNHDA and CDR2 SQIVND (reference sequence). The CDR3 contains 12 residues. The germline V and J ends were trimmed by 7 bases and 3 bases, with 6 bases remaining between them.

A single count supports this clone. The chain links TRBV7-9 to TRBJ2-1, with 7 positions matching TRBD2. The CDR3 spans 18 residues. In germline, CDR1 is SEHNR, CDR2 FQNEAQ (reference sequence). V shed 1 base and J 5 bases; nucleotides not matched to a gene: 14. The CDR3 loop reads CASSLGKTGTTFNNEQFF. CDR3 coding DNA: TGTGCCAGCAGCTTAGGAAAGACCGGGACTACGTTCAACAATGAGCAGTTCTTC.

The V and J genes are TRBV19 and TRBJ2-3, with no clear D. The V gene's germline CDR1 is LNHDA and CDR2 SQIVND (reference sequence). The CDR3 extends over 13 amino acids. Trimming shortened V by 5 bases and J by 2 bases, and 8 bases separated the two germline ends. Here the CDR3 reads CASSGFYTDTQYF. The CDR3 coding sequence is TGTGCCAGTAGTGGCTTTTACACAGATACGCAGTATTTT.

This sequence joins TRBV3-1 (or the pseudogene TRBV3-2) and TRBJ1-4; D is unclear. Germline V gene data show CDR1 as LGHDT and CDR2 as YNNKEL (reference sequence). The CDR3 is made up of 15 amino acids. The V gene lost 4 bases and the J gene lost 0 bases, with 9 bases spanning the gap. CDR3 in DNA: TGTGCCAGCAGCCGGACTTATGCAACTAATGAAAAACTGTTTTTT. As protein: CASSRTYATNEKLFF.

V and J are TRBV9 and TRBJ2-5; TRBD2 agrees at 15 bases. Germline assignment: CDR1 SGDLS and CDR2 YYNGEE. The CDR3 has 18 amino acids. Unmatched junction bases numbered 5, after V lost 0 bases and J lost 2 bases. CDR3 region: CASSVEGTSGGPQETQYF. The CDR3, as DNA: TGTGCCAGCAGCGTAGAAGGGACTAGCGGGGGGCCGCAAGAGACCCAGTACTTC.

The chain is built from TRBV5-8 and TRBJ2-2; D may be TRBD1 (6 bases). Germline loops: CDR1 SGHTS, CDR2 YDEGEE. CDR3 length equals 18 residues. Trimming cost V 4 bases and J 0 bases, with 19 bases left between them. The CDR3 loop is CASSHRTAQTPNTGELFF. CDR3 nucleotides: TGTGCCAGCAGCCACCGGACAGCCCAAACCCCGAACACCGGGGAGCTGTTTTTT.

This clone was counted once. The V gene is TRBV19, the J gene TRBJ1-1, with 7 bases matching TRBD1. The V gene's germline CDR1 is LNHDA and CDR2 SQIVND (reference sequence). Losses at the gene ends were 5 bases for V and 0 bases for J; bases not matched to a gene: 6. The CDR3 covers 15 residues. CDR3 nucleotides: TGTGCCAGTAGTCCTCGGACAGGTTTGAACACTGAAGCTTTCTTT. This gives the protein CASSPRTGLNTEAFF.

CDR3 nucleotides: TGTGCCAGCAGCCCGAGCTCCTACGAGCAGTACTTC. Residues: CASSPSSYEQYF. The genes are TRBV7-9 and TRBJ2-7; D gene ambiguous. V was cut by 5 bases and J by 0 bases, with 5 bases left in between. This CDR3 comprises 12 residues. Germline lookup yields CDR1 SEHNR and CDR2 FQNEAQ (reference sequence).

CDR3: CASSGTGPDYGYTF. DNA of the CDR3: TGTGCCAGCAGTGGTACAGGGCCCGACTATGGCTACACCTTC. This chain joins TRBV2 and TRBJ1-2; D perhaps matches TRBD1 (6 bases). Germline CDR1 reads SNHLY; CDR2 reads FYNNEI. This CDR3 region has 14 residues. Between the trimmed V and J ends, which lost 4 bases and 3 bases, there was a span of 12 bases.

The chain employs TRBV12-5 and TRBJ2-7, with a tentative D call TRBD1 (6 bases). Trimming removed 1 base from V and 6 bases from J, with 19 bases in between. CDR1 is LGHNT and CDR2 is FRNRAP in the germline V gene. CDR3 length: 16 amino acids. CDR3 coding DNA: TGTGCTAGTGGTTTGGGCGCCGGGACAAGCGGACGCGAGCAGTACTTC. Translated: CASGLGAGTSGREQYF.

The chain couples TRBV7-2 to TRBJ2-6, with 8 bases lining up with TRBD2. V dropped 6 bases and J dropped 0; count of bases not matched to a gene: 7. Germline values: CDR1 SGHTA, CDR2 FQGNSA. This CDR3 is built from 17 residues. The CDR3 loop reads CASSPSGLRSGANVLTF. The CDR3 DNA follows: TGTGCCAGCAGTCCTAGCGGGCTGCGCTCTGGGGCCAACGTCCTGACTTTC. The full variable domain, with the rest looked up from reference TRBV7-2 and TRBJ2-6, is GAGVSQSPSNKVTEKGKDVELRCDPISGHTALYWYRQSLGQGLEFLIYFQGNSAPDKSGLPSDRFSAERTGGSVSTLTIQRTQQEDSAVYLCASSPSGLRSGANVLTFGAGSRLTVL.

The chain uses TRBV28 and TRBJ1-4; D is ambiguous. The germline gives CDR1 MDHEN, CDR2 SYDVKM. The CDR3 is made up of 18 amino acids. V was trimmed by 6 bases and J by 0 bases, leaving 20 bases between them. CDR3 residues: CASSAPGGGSPTNEKLFF. The CDR3 DNA is TGTGCCAGCAGCGCCCCAGGAGGAGGTTCGCCAACTAATGAAAAACTGTTTTTT.

The chain recombines TRBV14 with TRBJ1-2; a possible D gene is TRBD1 (5 bases). The CDR3 sequence is 12 residues long. Germline lookup yields CDR1 SGHDN and CDR2 FVKESK. Trimming removed 0 bases at V and 7 bases at J, with 6 bases between. The CDR3 reads CASSQERGGYTF. In DNA form, the CDR3 reads TGTGCCAGCAGCCAAGAAAGGGGTGGCTACACCTTC. Full variable domain (rest looked up from reference TRBV14 and TRBJ1-2): EAGVTQFPSHSVIEKGQTVTLRCDPISGHDNLYWYRRVMGKEIKFLLHFVKESKQDESGMPNNRFLAERTGGTYSTLKVQPAELEDSGVYFCASSQERGGYTFGSGTRLTVV.

J is TRBJ1-4 and V is TRBV3-1 (or the pseudogene TRBV3-2), with TRBD1 identical over 8 bases. The CDR3 has 14 amino acids. Germline values: CDR1 LGHDT, CDR2 YNNKEL (reference sequence). J was trimmed by 8 bases and V by 2 bases; bases with no gene match: 4. As DNA, the CDR3 is TGTGCCAGCAGCCAACAGGGGGCGGTGGAAAAACTGTTTTTT. It codes for CASSQQGAVEKLFF.

This clone has just one count. CDR3 region: CASSLGGGSYEQYF. The CDR3 nucleotides are TGTGCCAGCAGCCTAGGGGGGGGCTCCTACGAGCAGTACTTC. The rearrangement links TRBV5-4 to TRBJ2-7; D might be TRBD2 (7 bases). The CDR3 is 14 residues long. Per germline, CDR1 SGHNT and CDR2 YYREEE (reference sequence). V shed 4 bases and J shed 0 bases, with 11 bases lying between them.